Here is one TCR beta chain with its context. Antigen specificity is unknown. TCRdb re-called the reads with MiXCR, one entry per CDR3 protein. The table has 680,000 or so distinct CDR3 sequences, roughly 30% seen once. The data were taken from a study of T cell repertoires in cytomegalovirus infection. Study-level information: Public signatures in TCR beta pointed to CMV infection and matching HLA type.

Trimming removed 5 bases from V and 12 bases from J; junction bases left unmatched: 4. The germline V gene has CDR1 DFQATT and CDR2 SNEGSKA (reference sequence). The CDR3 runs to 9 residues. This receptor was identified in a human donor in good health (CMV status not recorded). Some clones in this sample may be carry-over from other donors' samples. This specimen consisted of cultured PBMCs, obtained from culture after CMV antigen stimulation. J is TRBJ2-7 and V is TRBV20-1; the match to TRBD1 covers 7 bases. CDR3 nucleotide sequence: TGCAGTGCTTCCGGGACAGCGTACTTC. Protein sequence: CSASGTAYF.